This T cell receptor (beta chain) was identified during a study of PD-1 blockade in classical Hodgkin lymphoma. As for time point: cycle 4 day 1 (C4D1), after 6 weeks of nivolumab. Patients all relapsed after autologous stem cell transplantation, and there was variation in brentuximab vedotin exposure. Best response was recorded as complete response, partial response or progressive disease. This clone has a count of ten or more. V was clipped by 0 bases and J by 3 bases; unmatched bases: 3. The CDR3 loop spans 16 amino acids. Germline assignment: CDR1 MNHEY and CDR2 SVGAGI. Libraries were prepared by immunoSEQ multiplex PCR; TCRdb keeps only in-frame clonotypes and omits some of them. Seen here are some 90,000 clones, around four fifths observed once, and the top ten hold just under 9.5%.

This sequence was found in a human donor with classical Hodgkin lymphoma. V usage is TRBV6-5 and J usage is TRBJ2-1; 9 bases are a match to TRBD1. The material was peripheral blood mononuclear cells (PBMCs), obtained before the fourth cycle of nivolumab. Written as DNA, the CDR3 is TGTGCCAGCAGTTACTCGACAGGGGGACTCTACAATGAGCAGTTCTTC. Translating it yields CASSYSTGGLYNEQFF.